These 24 T cell receptor beta chains share one sample of origin, sequenced in a study of graft-versus-host responses after intestinal transplantation. No antigens are known for them. Method: immunoSEQ multiplex PCR; TCRdb's copy keeps in-frame clones and lacks some. Found here are around 45,000 clones, 92% of them singletons; the top ten hold over 2%. Sequences were derived from unstimulated CD4+ T cells sorted from spleen or lymph node cells, sampled before transplant. The receptors derive from a human donor who was the organ donor for an intestinal transplant.

CDR3 sequence (DNA): TGTGCCAGTAGTATAGACGTGAGCGGGAGGGCCGAGTTCTTC. It encodes CASSIDVSGRAEFF. The gene calls are TRBV19 and TRBJ2-1, with TRBD2 matching over 10 bases. The V gene end was trimmed by 0 bases and the J gene end by 14 bases; junction bases not matched to a gene: 7. Germline V CDR1 and CDR2: LNHDA, SQIVND (reference sequence). CDR3 length: 14 amino acids.

The rearrangement uses TRBV7-3 and TRBJ2-2; tentatively, D is TRBD1 or TRBD2 (5 bases each). This CDR3 is 13 amino acids long. Germline CDR1 is SGHTA and CDR2 is FQGTGA. The germline V and J ends were trimmed by 5 bases and 6 bases, with 10 bases remaining between them. The CDR3: CASSPGDAGELFF. The DNA for the CDR3 is TGTGCCAGCAGCCCCGGGGACGCCGGGGAGCTGTTTTTT.

This chain joins TRBV6-1 and TRBJ1-2; maybe TRBD1 (6 bases). CDR3 size: 13 residues. Germline V gene sequence: CDR1 MNHNS, CDR2 SASEGT. V was shortened by 1 base and J by 5 bases, with 8 bases between the two germline ends. The CDR3: CASSEGTVYGYTF. CDR3 coding DNA: TGTGCCAGCAGTGAAGGGACAGTTTATGGCTACACCTTC.

This chain uses TRBV4-3 with TRBJ1-2, with D tentatively TRBD1 (5 bases). The germline CDR1 and CDR2 sequences are LGHNA and YSLEER. CDR3 length: 13 amino acids. V was pared by 1 base and J by 6 bases, with 9 bases between. CDR3 residues: CASSQVRADGYTF. In nucleotides, the CDR3 is TGCGCCAGCAGCCAAGTCAGGGCAGATGGCTACACCTTC.

This clone appeared a single time. The chain employs TRBV6-6 and TRBJ2-1; 9 positions agree with TRBD2. After removal of 8 bases from V and 8 bases from J, the junction contained 16 bases not matched to a gene. Germline loops: CDR1 MNHNY, CDR2 SVGAGI (reference sequence). CDR3 length equals 16 residues. CDR3 sequence: CASLTGGGRASDEQFF. As DNA, the CDR3 is TGTGCCAGCCTCACAGGCGGCGGGAGGGCCTCGGATGAGCAGTTCTTC.

The chain has TRBV19 and TRBJ2-3, with 10 bases fitting TRBD2. Unmatched junction bases numbered 9, after V lost 6 bases and J lost 0 bases. The CDR3 has 17 amino acids. Germline loops: CDR1 LNHDA, CDR2 SQIVND (reference sequence). CDR3 DNA: TGTGCCAGTAGGATCGAGGCTAGCGGGGGTAGCACAGATACGCAGTATTTT. Translation: CASRIEASGGSTDTQYF.

This chain connects TRBV11-2 to TRBJ1-2; D gene uncertain. CDR1 SGHAT and CDR2 FQNNGV come from the germline V gene. Trimming took 1 base from V and 2 from J, leaving 5 bases between them. This CDR3 spans 13 amino acids. The CDR3 region has the DNA TGTGCCAGCAGCTTAGTACAAAACTATGGCTACACCTTC. Protein product: CASSLVQNYGYTF.

The chain combines TRBV2 with TRBJ2-3; D call uncertain. Trimming removed 4 bases from V and 2 bases from J, with 19 bases in between. The germline gives CDR1 SNHLY, CDR2 FYNNEI. This CDR3 has 17 amino acids. CDR3 nucleotide sequence: TGTGCCAGCAGTGGAGGCTGGTGGCGGAAGGCCACAGATACGCAGTATTTT. This gives the protein CASSGGWWRKATDTQYF.

The chain joins TRBV5-3 to TRBJ2-1, with TRBD2 matching 13 bases. TRBV5-3 is annotated as an ORF whose role is uncertain. The CDR3 length is 16 residues. The junction had 4 bases not matched to a gene; V was cut back by 2 bases and J by 5 bases. CDR3: CARSFAGTSGNNEQFF. The CDR3, as DNA: TGTGCCAGAAGCTTCGCAGGGACTAGCGGGAACAATGAGCAGTTCTTC.

The chain is built from TRBV7-2 and TRBJ2-1; D gene unclear. The CDR3 contains 16 residues. Trimming cost V 5 bases and J 6 bases, with 20 bases left between them. From germline, CDR1 is SGHTA and CDR2 FQGNSA. CDR3 in DNA: TGTGCCAGCAGCCCCCAATCTAGAGGTGGTTTCAATGAGCAGTTCTTC. It is translated as CASSPQSRGGFNEQFF.

V is TRBV28 and J is TRBJ2-7; D not resolved. This CDR3 has 11 amino acids. The V and J ends lost 6 bases and 3 bases respectively, with 6 bases between them. Germline lookup yields CDR1 MDHEN and CDR2 SYDVKM. The CDR3 DNA follows: TGTGCCAGCAGGCACGGCTACGAGCAGTACTTC. Encoded protein: CASRHGYEQYF.

The chain recombines TRBV9 with TRBJ2-3; maybe TRBD2 (6 bases). Trimming took off 3 bases at V and 3 bases at J, with 14 bases between the two ends. Germline loops: CDR1 SGDLS, CDR2 YYNGEE. This CDR3 is 15 amino acids long. The DNA of the CDR3 is TGTGCCAGCAGCGGACGGGAGATTGGTACAGATACGCAGTATTTT. Translating it yields CASSGREIGTDTQYF. The variable domain in full, completed from reference TRBV9 and TRBJ2-3, reads DSGVTQTPKHLITATGQRVTLRCSPRSGDLSVYWYQQSLDQGLQFLIQYYNGEERAKGNILERFSAQQFPDLHSELNLSSLELGDSALYFCASSGREIGTDTQYFGPGTRLTVL.

The chain has TRBV5-4 and TRBJ2-7; TRBD2 is a possible D gene (5 bases). Germline V gene lookup returns CDR1 SGHNT and CDR2 YYREEE (reference sequence). Trimming stripped 1 base from V and 0 bases from J, with 14 bases between. The CDR3 is 16 amino acids. CDR3 DNA: TGTGCCAGCAGCTTGTTGTCGATGGGAGTCTCCTACGAGCAGTACTTC. Its protein is CASSLLSMGVSYEQYF. The variable domain in full, completed from reference TRBV5-4 and TRBJ2-7, reads ETGVTQSPTHLIKTRGQQVTLRCSSQSGHNTVSWYQQALGQGPQFIFQYYREEENGRGNFPPRFSGLQFPNYSSELNVNALELDDSALYLCASSLLSMGVSYEQYFGPGTRLTVT.

This chain connects TRBV7-2 to TRBJ2-5; D unresolved. V lost 2 bases to trimming and J lost 0 bases, with 4 bases between them. There are 13 residues in the CDR3. Germline V gene data show CDR1 as SGHTA and CDR2 as FQGNSA. The CDR3 DNA follows: TGTGCCAGCAGCTTACAGTACCAAGAGACCCAGTACTTC. Translating it yields CASSLQYQETQYF.

The sample holds one count of this clone. The chain uses TRBV6-1 and TRBJ2-1, with 7 bases identical to TRBD2. Germline values: CDR1 MNHNS, CDR2 SASEGT. Unmatched junction bases numbered 8, after V lost 6 bases and J lost 9 bases. The CDR3 spans 13 residues. The CDR3 DNA follows: TGTGCCAGCAGGACACTAGCGATCAGTGAGCAGTTCTTC. Translating it yields CASRTLAISEQFF.

The chain is built from TRBV19 and TRBJ2-5; 10 bases fit TRBD1. Germline-derived CDR1 and CDR2 are LNHDA and SQIVND (reference sequence). The CDR3 runs to 16 residues. The junction had 5 bases not matched to a gene; V was cut back by 4 bases and J by 0 bases. This chain's CDR3 is CASSTPGQGYQETQYF. The DNA for the CDR3 is TGTGCCAGTAGTACCCCGGGACAGGGGTACCAAGAGACCCAGTACTTC. Complete variable domain (other parts from reference TRBV19 and TRBJ2-5): DGGITQSPKYLFRKEGQNVTLSCEQNLNHDAMYWYRQDPGQGLRLIYYSQIVNDFQKGDIAEGYSVSREKKESFPLTVTSAQKNPTAFYLCASSTPGQGYQETQYFGPGTRLLVL.

This chain connects TRBV30 to TRBJ1-2, with a possible D match to TRBD1 (6 bases). Germline V gives CDR1 GTSNPN, CDR2 SVGIG (reference sequence). The V end was cut by 2 bases, the J end by 11 bases, with 15 bases between. The CDR3 is made up of 12 amino acids. The CDR3 loop is CAWSSRRGAYTF. The CDR3 DNA sequence: TGTGCCTGGAGTTCGAGAAGGGGGGCATACACCTTC. Full variable domain (remainder filled in from reference TRBV30 and TRBJ1-2): SQTIHQWPATLVQPVGSPLSLECTVEGTSNPNLYWYRQAAGRGLQLLFYSVGIGQISSEVPQNLSASRPQDRQFILSSKKLLLSDSGFYLCAWSSRRGAYTFGSGTRLTVV.

The chain carries TRBV6-5 and TRBJ2-3; 7 positions match TRBD1. Looked up from germline, CDR1 is MNHEY and CDR2 is SVGAGI. The CDR3 extends over 14 amino acids. With 0 bases clipped from V and 4 bases from J, the junction kept 1 base outside the gene matches. For the CDR3, the DNA is TGTGCCAGCAGTTACTCGCAGGGGGCAGATACGCAGTATTTT. It specifies CASSYSQGADTQYF.

This sequence joins TRBV5-4 and TRBJ2-1; 7 bases line up with TRBD2. The germline gives CDR1 SGHNT, CDR2 YYREEE (reference sequence). Trimming removed 7 bases from V and 0 bases from J; junction bases left unmatched: 7. The CDR3 has 15 amino acids. CDR3 sequence (DNA): TGTGCCAGCGGATTAGCGGGTAACTCCTACAATGAGCAGTTCTTC. Translating it yields CASGLAGNSYNEQFF.

The rearrangement joins TRBV6-5 to TRBJ2-2, with D possibly being TRBD1 (6 bases). Looked up from germline, CDR1 is MNHEY and CDR2 is SVGAGI. The CDR3 totals 14 residues. Between the trimmed V and J ends, which lost 6 bases and 4 bases, there was a span of 12 bases. CDR3 loop: CASSSGTPTGELFF. In DNA, the CDR3 is TGTGCCAGCAGCTCCGGGACACCCACCGGGGAGCTGTTTTTT.

The chain is built from TRBV28 and TRBJ2-1; 9 nucleotides align to TRBD2. CDR1 MDHEN and CDR2 SYDVKM come from the germline V gene. V lost 5 bases, J lost 7 bases, and 18 bases stayed unmatched. CDR3 length: 18 amino acids. The CDR3 protein is CASSPPALAGVLGNEQFF. Here the CDR3 DNA reads TGTGCCAGCAGTCCCCCTGCCTTAGCGGGAGTTCTAGGAAATGAGCAGTTCTTC.

This chain links TRBV6-1 with TRBJ1-4, with D hard to call. The V end was cut by 5 bases, the J end by 8 bases, with 12 bases between. Germline loops: CDR1 MNHNS, CDR2 SASEGT. There are 13 residues in the CDR3. This chain's CDR3 is CASSPRDWEKLFF. In nucleotides, the CDR3 is TGTGCCAGCAGTCCCCGCGATTGGGAAAAACTGTTTTTT.

The rearrangement links TRBV19 to TRBJ2-3; TRBD2 might be the D (5 bases). CDR1 and CDR2 (germline): LNHDA, SQIVND (reference sequence). This CDR3 comprises 13 residues. Trimming removed 5 bases from V and 1 base from J, with 7 bases in between. The CDR3 sequence is CASSFSGTDTQYF. In nucleotides, the CDR3 is TGTGCCAGTAGTTTTAGCGGCACAGATACGCAGTATTTT.

The genes are TRBV19 and TRBJ1-3, with 11 bases that match TRBD1. J lost 4 bases, V lost 6 bases, and 5 bases had no gene match. CDR3 length: 15 residues. CDR1 and CDR2 (germline): LNHDA, SQIVND (reference sequence). For the CDR3, the DNA is TGTGCCAGTAGATCGGACAGGGGGCTCGGAAACACCATATATTTT. This translates into CASRSDRGLGNTIYF.